This T cell receptor beta chain was recorded in a study of tumor-infiltrating lymphocytes in primary liver carcinoma (dated by TCRdb to the late 2010s). Looking at the study overall: Surgical resection was performed in China between November 2015 and early 2016 on four or five patients with histopathologically diagnosed primary liver carcinoma. Hepatocellular carcinoma (four) or combined HCC and intrahepatic cholangiocarcinoma (one) was present in the five patients, who were three men and two women aged 30 to 69 years. Technical replicate repertoires showed high reproducibility, with mean shared-clone rates near 0.89 and correlation coefficients above 0.95. A total of 35 specimens from 5 patients underwent TCRbeta repertoire sequencing, comprising about 25 tumor regions, 5 adjacent noncancerous liver tissues and 5 peripheral blood samples. Across five regions of each liver tumor, along with adjacent normal tissue and blood, the study brought together TCRbeta repertoire sequencing, expression microarrays and whole-exome sequencing. The five patients had tumors of stage T1-T3 N0M0, with maximum diameters ranging from roughly 4 to 11 cm. Samples yielded roughly 3.65 to 7.13 million productive TCRbeta reads; read depth did not differ significantly between tissue types. Study-wide conclusions, independent of this receptor: Only the TCR beta chain was sequenced, so true repertoire diversity is likely underestimated because unpaired alpha chains were not captured. Only a few patients were included in the study, and the authors note that the findings should be validated in a larger study. The top 250 clones made up a significantly larger repertoire fraction in tumors than in blood (p = 0.039). Since the samples were bulk and unsorted, there was no way to compare CD4+ and CD8+ T cell repertoires. Repertoire overlap was found to be higher between tumor regions (mean around 36%) than between tumor-adjacent (roughly 17%) or tumor-blood (approximately 15%) pairs, consistent with antigen-driven expansion.

A constant-region primer and ProtoScript II reverse transcriptase were used to reverse-transcribe TCRbeta-specific cDNA from 500 ng total RNA. The TCRbeta libraries were prepared through three rounds of nested multiplex PCR following a slightly modified ARM-PCR procedure. Each of the first two PCR rounds ran for approximately 10 cycles using multiplex TRBV1-TRBV30 forward primers together with a Cbeta reverse primer. A final 25-cycle PCR with Deep VentR polymerase added sample barcodes and Illumina adapters. Before sequencing, amplicons of 200-500 bp were purified from gel using a QIAquick gel extraction kit. TCRbeta amplicons were sequenced on an Illumina HiSeq 2500 with 250-bp paired-end reads. In the paper's pipeline: Trimmomatic v0.33 was used to quality-trim the reads, and FLASH v1.2.11 was used to merge paired reads so that full CDR3 sequences could be recovered. V, D and J germline segments were assigned to the rearranged TCRbeta sequences using MiGEC v1.2.1b. VDJtools v1.0.0 computed clonotype statistics and Shannon-Wiener diversity indices. Except for diversity analysis, only the 250 most abundant clonotypes of each sample were used in subsequent analyses to reduce sampling bias. TCRdb trimmed the raw reads at Q25, called clones with MiXCR and kept productive beta chains. Every CDR3 protein is listed once, alongside the most common genes and DNA of its rows. In this record, the V and J calls reflect TCRdb's handling and not the investigators' own analysis. The sample table holds fewer than 350,000 distinct CDR3 sequences, of which 65% were seen once. The top ten clones comprise roughly 9% of the sample.

TRIzol reagent was used to extract blood RNA from unsorted whole blood, while the DNeasy Blood & Tissue kit provided the germline DNA. Patients had chronic HBV infection and were treatment-naive at sampling. Four milliliters of peripheral blood were collected into K2EDTA tubes before surgery. This clonotype was counted ten times or more. Its antigen specificity is not known. The record has no base qualities; no much larger clone is one base away. The germline V gene encodes CDR1 SQVTM and CDR2 ANQGSEA. The germline V and J ends show losses of 6 bases and 6 bases respectively, and no gene match explains 8 bases of the junction. The CDR3 runs 13 amino acids, cysteine and phenylalanine included. The CDR3 DNA has 39 bases and is translated from base 1.

The chain was built from TRBV29-1 and TRBJ1-2; 9 nucleotides in the junction match TRBD1. Source material: peripheral blood. The clonotype originates from a man aged 35-49 years with primary liver carcinoma and hepatitis B virus infection. The CDR3 loop reads CSVDRQGEDGYTF. The base sequence is TGCAGCGTCGATCGACAGGGGGAGGATGGCTACACCTTC.